This T cell receptor beta chain appears in the sequencing data of a study of T cell responses to AZD1222 COVID-19 vaccine. The length of the CDR3 is 13 residues. CDR1 and CDR2 from the germline V gene are LGHNA and YSLEER. Between the trimmed V and J ends, which lost 0 bases and 5 bases, there was a span of 5 bases. Libraries were prepared by immunoSEQ multiplex PCR; TCRdb keeps only in-frame clonotypes and omits some of them. The table has some 150,000 clones, 88% seen once; the top ten hold around 3.4%. Findings of the study overall: Donor demographics were predominantly white British with a female majority; clonal diversity may be underestimated. Sampling captured repertoires only after the peak T cell response. Spike-specific TCR breadth rose after two AZD1222 doses, and depth rose as well.

Notes on this clone: Its matching antigen is unknown.

This material consisted of peripheral blood, taken on day 0 of MenACWY control vaccination. This sequence originates from an adult in good health. V usage is TRBV4-3 and J usage is TRBJ2-1; D uncertain. This CDR3 reads CASSQDPDNEQFF. In DNA, the CDR3 is TGCGCCAGCAGCCAAGATCCAGACAATGAGCAGTTCTTC.